This T cell receptor beta chain originates from a study of shared clonotypes between healthy human individuals. Study-wide context: The donors, a couple of women and three men, were aged 18 to 49.

Running of the assay took place at deep level. Sequencing used immunoSEQ multiplex PCR; TCRdb keeps in-frame clones, though not all of them. The sample lists hundreds of thousands of clones, about 80% occurring once. This CDR3 has 15 amino acids. Germline-derived CDR1 and CDR2 are SGHKS and YYEKEE (reference sequence). V gave up 1 base and J gave up 2 bases, with 10 bases separating them. Input material: memory CD4+ T cells sorted from blood. As for subset: CD45RA-negative fraction. This receptor was identified in a woman younger than 45 in good health. The chain employs TRBV5-5 and TRBJ2-1; D is ambiguous. CDR3 in amino acids: CASSLTPTTYNEQFF. CDR3 nucleotides: TGTGCCAGCAGCTTGACACCGACCACCTACAATGAGCAGTTCTTC.